This paragraph reports one T cell receptor (beta chain). Its antigen is unknown. No much larger clone is present one base from it, and per-base qualities are unavailable. These data are taken from a study of shared clonotypes between healthy human individuals (dated by TCRdb to the early 2020s). Context from the whole study: A few men and two women, aged 18 to 49 years, made up the cohort. Per donor, three plates each were used for CD4 naive and CD4 memory, two for CD8 naive, and one for CD8 memory. To estimate repertoire size and how much clonotypes are shared between individuals, the study performed deep sequencing of blood TCR repertoires from a few healthy adults. To increase sequencing depth and limit assay-specific biases, different laboratories used diverse techniques to prepare libraries and sequence TCR repertoires. Between about 0.8 and 9 billion PBMCs per donor were obtained by leukapheresis. General study outcomes and caveats: Rarefaction of sorted-subset datasets indicated incomplete sequencing despite the large sequencing depth. Compared with non-shared clonotypes, clonotypes shared by all four sorted-subset donors had higher generation probabilities. The genetic and exposure-history diversity represented was limited by the small number of donors. Only blood was sampled, and tissue TCR repertoires likely differ from those in blood. Larger estimated clonotype richness was generally found for naive subsets than for memory subsets. When a handful of donors were compared, the shared fraction of clonotypes was around 4.6% for naive CD4, approximately 3.5% for naive CD8, 2.3% for memory CD4, and approximately 0.4% for memory CD8. Based on pairwise subsampling, the degree of clonotype sharing among donors was expected to be affected by sequencing depth.

Relative to germline, V is missing 6 bases and J is missing 5 bases, with 3 bases of the junction outside any gene match. The CDR3 runs 13 residues from the cysteine to the phenylalanine. Only the CDR3 DNA is retained, 39 bases long and in frame from the first base. CDR1 and CDR2 (MNHEY, SMNVEV) derive from the germline V gene (reference sequence). Using the deep immunoSEQ assay, TCR CDR3 regions were amplified from genomic DNA by multiplex PCR. Extracted genomic DNA from each cell subset was distributed evenly across all wells of several immunoSEQ 96-well plates, and each plate was treated as a replicate. Each replicate PCR for sorted subsets received approximately 220 ng genomic DNA, equal to around 32,000 T cell genomes. Purified libraries were quantified with a Qubit 3.0 fluorometer, sized on a Bioanalyzer 2100, and re-quantified with the KAPA Library Quantification kit. A separate single-read 150-cycle Illumina NextSeq 550 flow cell was used to sequence each immunoSEQ 96-well plate. The study's processing was this. The immunoSEQ output contained only junctional sequences without quality scores, so filtering could not match that applied to full-length reads. To assign V/J genes and CDR3, sequences were annotated against IMGT germline references using PyIR, a Python wrapper for IgBLAST v1.9. Reads were filtered out if the reads had weak V/J assignments (E-value above 1e-6), no CDR3, stop codons, out-of-frame junctions, or ambiguous translated residues. V3J clonotypes were defined by identical inferred V gene, J gene, and CDR3 amino acid sequence. Percentage overlap between repertoires was computed as shared unique clonotypes divided by the size of the smaller repertoire. Repertoire richness was assessed with RTK rarefaction, the Chao1 estimator, and Recon v2.1 estimates of unobserved clonotypes. Generation probabilities for all TCRbeta clonotypes obtained by the gDNA method from a handful of donors were computed using OLGA. Here the immuneACCESS table is served through TCRdb, limited to in-frame sequences with V and J called. Missing clones are a known gap in these copies; in checked studies unresolved V genes cover under half, and the rest lacks a known reason. From that table come the V and J calls and clone size; the DNA was used to work out D and trimming. The sample table holds around 2,000,000 clones, of which 85% to 95% were seen once. The ten largest clones capture more than 1.5% of the sample.

CD8 naive samples were CD45RO-negative cells positively selected for CCR7, giving a CD45RA+CCR7+ population that excluded TemRA cells. The donors were healthy, HIV-negative adults with no recently reported acute infections or vaccinations. Only Caucasian adults living in Nashville, Tennessee, USA were represented among the donors. Blood was collected by leukapheresis, and PBMCs were isolated by Ficoll-Histopaque density gradient centrifugation and then cryopreserved in liquid nitrogen vapor phase. Analytical flow cytometry was used to check the purity and quantity of each magnetically sorted T cell population. From each sorted fraction, genomic DNA was isolated and quantified by UV absorbance on a Nanodrop 2000c.

The chain links TRBV27 with TRBJ1-1, with 10 central nucleotides matching TRBD1. The clonotype originates from a man between 18 and 35 years old in good health. Some clones in this sample may be carry-over from other donors' samples. The sequencing input was naive CD8+ T cells from PBMCs. According to the study, the label for this sample's cell subset or site signals: CD45RA+CCR7+. CDR3 protein: CASRTGGLTEAFF. The sequenced DNA is TGTGCCAGCAGGACAGGGGGCCTAACTGAAGCTTTCTTT.